A single sample is the source of the 6 T cell receptor beta chains below, sequenced in a study of OX40 agonist ivuxolimab in advanced cancers. Assay: immunoSEQ multiplex PCR; the TCRdb copy retains only in-frame clones and omits some. The sample has about 83,000 clones; around 86% are singletons. The sample here was CD4+ or CD8+ T cells sorted from blood, taken in a trial of the OX40 agonist ivuxolimab. Source of these receptors: an adult with an advanced solid tumor such as melanoma, head and neck, liver or kidney cancer.

This clone was recorded a few times. The V and J genes are TRBV7-2 and TRBJ2-7; D is undetermined. V was clipped by 3 bases and J by 0 bases, with 9 bases between them. This CDR3 is 14 amino acids long. Germline CDR1 reads SGHTA; CDR2 reads FQGNSA. The CDR3 reads CASSLIRGSYEQYF. The CDR3 coding sequence is TGTGCCAGCAGCTTGATCAGAGGCTCCTACGAGCAGTACTTC.

The chain is built from TRBV5-1 and TRBJ2-5; D may match TRBD1 or TRBD2 (5 bases each). V lost 2 bases, J lost 6 bases, and 17 bases lay in between. Germline V gives CDR1 SGHRS, CDR2 YFSETQ. The CDR3 is 15 amino acids. The CDR3 protein is CASSLTGTGEKTQYF. The CDR3 coding sequence is TGCGCCAGCAGCTTAACCGGGACCGGGGAGAAGACCCAGTACTTC. The full variable domain, with the rest looked up from reference TRBV5-1 and TRBJ2-5, is KAGVTQTPRYLIKTRGQQVTLSCSPISGHRSVSWYQQTPGQGLQFLFEYFSETQRNKGNFPGRFSGRQFSNSRSEMNVSTLELGDSALYLCASSLTGTGEKTQYFGPGTRLLVL.

The table lists this clone with a few counts. This chain connects TRBV6-1 to TRBJ1-2, with D tentatively TRBD1 (6 bases). The CDR3 spans 15 residues. V dropped 7 bases and J dropped 4 bases, with 19 bases sitting between them. Germline CDR1 and CDR2: MNHNS and SASEGT. In nucleotides, the CDR3 is TGTGCCAGCACATACCTGTCAGGGGCGAGCTATGGCTACACCTTC. Its protein product is CASTYLSGASYGYTF.

This clone was seen only once. The chain recombines TRBV6-1 with TRBJ1-2; 9 nucleotides line up with TRBD1. Germline CDR1 and CDR2: MNHNS and SASEGT. The CDR3 consists of 13 residues. Unmatched junction bases numbered 5, after V lost 6 bases and J lost 6 bases. For the CDR3, the DNA is TGTGCCAGCAGGCCTAGACAGGGGGATGGCTACACCTTC. This codes for CASRPRQGDGYTF.

This CDR3 reads CATREDGNSPLHF. In DNA, the CDR3 is TGTGCCACCAGGGAGGACGGCAATTCACCCCTCCACTTT. V gene TRBV19 combines with J gene TRBJ1-6, with D perhaps TRBD1 (5 bases). Trimming removed 10 bases from V and 7 bases from J, with 14 bases in between. Germline V gene data show CDR1 as LNHDA and CDR2 as SQIVND (reference sequence). There are 13 residues in the CDR3.

In this sample, this clone turned up once. The chain uses TRBV13 and TRBJ2-1; D is undetermined. This CDR3 region has 14 residues. V gave up 1 base and J gave up 7 bases, with 11 bases separating them. Germline V lookup: CDR1 PRHDT, CDR2 FYEKMQ (reference sequence). This chain's CDR3 is CASSLVLVGNEQFF. The CDR3 bases are TGTGCCAGCAGCTTAGTCCTAGTCGGGAATGAGCAGTTCTTC.